The next 24 T cell receptor beta chains were all read from a single sample in a study of blood T cell repertoires in COVID-19. The repertoire was sequenced with immunoSEQ multiplex PCR; TCRdb's copy has only in-frame clones and lacks some. The sample shows 110,000 to 150,000 clones, over 75% of them seen only once. Sequencing was performed on peripheral blood. Receptors were obtained from a man aged 65 to 79 with acute or convalescent COVID-19.

The chain combines TRBV2 with TRBJ1-6, with D tentatively TRBD1 (5 bases). Germline V gene lookup returns CDR1 SNHLY and CDR2 FYNNEI. The CDR3 is made up of 15 amino acids. The V and J ends lost 6 bases and 0 bases respectively, with 9 bases between them. CDR3 in amino acids: CASRTQGSYNSPLHF. The CDR3 DNA sequence: TGTGCCAGCAGGACTCAGGGCTCCTATAATTCACCCCTCCACTTT. The full variable domain, with the rest looked up from reference TRBV2 and TRBJ1-6, is EPEVTQTPSHQVTQMGQEVILRCVPISNHLYFYWYRQILGQKVEFLVSFYNNEISEKSEIFDDQFSVERPDGSNFTLKIRSTKLEDSAMYFCASRTQGSYNSPLHFGNGTRLTVT.

In DNA, the CDR3 is TGTGCCAGCAGTTTTAACGGTGAAGCTTTCTTT. It yields the protein CASSFNGEAFF. The chain joins TRBV27 to TRBJ1-1; D call uncertain. CDR1 is MNHEY and CDR2 is SMNVEV in the germline V gene (reference sequence). Trimming removed 3 bases from V and 7 bases from J, with 6 bases in between. There are 11 residues in the CDR3.

This rearrangement joins TRBV7-9 to TRBJ2-7, with TRBD1 identical over 11 bases. Germline loops: CDR1 SEHNR, CDR2 FQNEAQ (reference sequence). J gave up 6 bases and V 3 bases, and 13 bases lay outside the gene matches. This CDR3 comprises 17 residues. CDR3 residues: CASSFEYGTGTGGEQYF. The CDR3 DNA reads as TGTGCCAGCAGCTTCGAATATGGCACCGGGACAGGGGGCGAGCAGTACTTC.

The genes are TRBV10-1 and TRBJ1-1, with 9 bases aligning to TRBD1. Per germline, CDR1 WNHNN and CDR2 SYGVQD (reference sequence). The CDR3 is made up of 13 amino acids. V was pared by 6 bases and J by 5 bases, with 4 bases of the junction left unmatched. In nucleotides, the CDR3 is TGCGCCAGCAGGCCCGGGACAGGGACTGAAGCTTTCTTT. Protein sequence: CASRPGTGTEAFF.

This chain connects TRBV19 to TRBJ1-5, with TRBD1 identical over 7 bases. This CDR3 is built from 16 residues. The germline gives CDR1 LNHDA, CDR2 SQIVND (reference sequence). The ends lost 8 bases at V and 3 bases at J; junction bases unmatched: 13. CDR3 sequence: CASVAPGTAYNQPQHF. The CDR3 DNA reads TGTGCCAGTGTCGCCCCTGGGACAGCTTACAATCAGCCCCAGCATTTT.

This chain uses TRBV24-1 with TRBJ2-3; TRBD1 matches at 9 bases. Germline trimming cut 4 bases from V and 1 base from J; bases unmatched to any gene: 8. CDR1 KGHDR and CDR2 SFDVKD come from the germline V gene. The CDR3 contains 17 residues. CDR3 residues: CATSDIDRGARTDTQYF. CDR3 nucleotides: TGTGCCACCAGTGACATTGACAGGGGGGCGCGCACAGATACGCAGTATTTT.

In its sample, this clone was seen once. The chain links TRBV27 to TRBJ2-6; perhaps TRBD2 as D (5 bases). Trimming removed 3 bases from V and 4 bases from J, with 16 bases in between. The CDR3 has 17 residues. Germline assignment: CDR1 MNHEY and CDR2 SMNVEV (reference sequence). CDR3: CASSFTVRTLGANVLTF. As DNA, the CDR3 is TGTGCCAGCAGTTTCACTGTCCGGACTCTGGGGGCCAACGTCCTGACTTTC.

This chain joins TRBV4-1 and TRBJ2-7; 10 bases line up with TRBD2. The length of the CDR3 is 18 residues. CDR1 MGHRA and CDR2 YSYEKL come from the germline V gene. Trimming removed 0 bases from V and 0 bases from J; junction bases left unmatched: 8. The DNA for the CDR3 is TGCGCCAGCAGCCAAGAGACTAGCGGGCAATATAGCTCCTACGAGCAGTACTTC. This encodes CASSQETSGQYSSYEQYF.

This clone was observed a few times. The V gene is TRBV6-1, the J gene TRBJ2-1; 9 nucleotides align to TRBD2. The CDR3 runs to 18 residues. The germline V gene has CDR1 MNHNS and CDR2 SASEGT. With 1 base clipped from V and 8 bases from J, the junction kept 15 bases outside the gene matches. CDR3 coding DNA: TGTGCCAGCAGTGAAGTTATTGGCGGGAGGGCCCAAGTCCATGAGCAGTTCTTC. This sequence encodes CASSEVIGGRAQVHEQFF.

This clone was detected a few times. This chain joins TRBV29-1 and TRBJ1-1; D ambiguous. The germline V gene has CDR1 SQVTM and CDR2 ANQGSEA. V was trimmed by 3 bases and J by 5 bases, leaving 4 bases between them. This CDR3 has 10 residues. The chain's CDR3 is CSVESTEAFF. CDR3 nucleotide sequence: TGCAGCGTTGAGAGTACTGAAGCTTTCTTT.

V gene TRBV4-1 combines with J gene TRBJ2-2; TRBD2 is a possible D gene (5 bases). Trimming pared 4 bases from V and 4 bases from J, leaving 13 bases between. The CDR3 spans 15 residues. Per the germline V gene, CDR1 is MGHRA and CDR2 is YSYEKL. CDR3 nucleotide sequence: TGCGCCAGCAGCCGCAGGCAGGCGGGCACCGGGGAGCTGTTTTTT. Amino acid sequence: CASSRRQAGTGELFF.

The chain couples TRBV28 to TRBJ2-3; TRBD1 agrees at 7 bases. Germline V gives CDR1 MDHEN, CDR2 SYDVKM. This CDR3 has 15 amino acids. J gave up 3 bases and V 5 bases, and 8 bases lay outside the gene matches. The CDR3 loop reads CASSPRGRGTDTQYF. The CDR3 DNA reads as TGTGCCAGCAGTCCAAGGGGGCGCGGGACAGATACGCAGTATTTT.

V is TRBV27 and J is TRBJ2-2, with D possibly matching TRBD1 (6 bases). CDR3 length: 14 amino acids. V was cut by 6 bases and J by 7 bases, with 15 bases left in between. CDR1 and CDR2 (germline): MNHEY, SMNVEV (reference sequence). Written as DNA, the CDR3 is TGTGCCAGCAGGGTGGAAGGGGGTATCGGGGAGCTGTTTTTT. Translated, it gives CASRVEGGIGELFF.

The gene calls are TRBV24-1 and TRBJ2-1; D is possibly TRBD1 (5 bases). CDR1 and CDR2 from the germline V gene are KGHDR and SFDVKD. The CDR3 length is 14 residues. Trimming cost V 4 bases and J 7 bases, with 13 bases left between them. Here the CDR3 reads CATSESRDRNEQFF. The CDR3 DNA is TGTGCCACCAGTGAGTCTCGAGACAGAAATGAGCAGTTCTTC.

This chain connects TRBV19 to TRBJ1-4, with 9 bases that match TRBD1. The CDR3 runs to 14 residues. J gave up 8 bases and V 5 bases, and 6 bases lay outside the gene matches. The germline V gene has CDR1 LNHDA and CDR2 SQIVND (reference sequence). The CDR3 region is CASSPWTGVEKLFF. The CDR3 DNA is TGTGCCAGTAGTCCCTGGACAGGGGTCGAAAAACTGTTTTTT.

V and J are TRBV10-1 and TRBJ1-1; D remains unclear. Looked up from germline, CDR1 is WNHNN and CDR2 is SYGVQD (reference sequence). V lost 2 bases and J lost 10, with 8 bases in between. CDR3 size: 11 residues. The CDR3 DNA reads TGCGCCAGCAGTGAGGGTCAGTCAGCTTTCTTT. Its translation is CASSEGQSAFF.

The chain joins TRBV27 to TRBJ1-2, with D uncertain. Deletions cut 3 bases from V and 3 bases from J, with 20 bases between. Germline V CDR1 and CDR2: MNHEY, SMNVEV (reference sequence). This CDR3 has 17 residues. CDR3 sequence reads: CASSLQERAGDHYGYTF. In nucleotides, the CDR3 is TGTGCCAGCAGTTTGCAAGAGCGGGCAGGAGATCACTATGGCTACACCTTC.

The J gene is TRBJ2-1, the V gene TRBV5-8, with 12 positions matching TRBD1. This CDR3 region has 17 residues. Germline V CDR1 and CDR2: SGHTS, YDEGEE. Germline trimming cut 0 bases from V and 12 bases from J; bases unmatched to any gene: 13. CDR3 sequence (DNA): TGTGCCAGCAGCTTGGCTGGGACAGGGGGCTCTGTTATCGGGCAGTTCTTC. Translated: CASSLAGTGGSVIGQFF. Supplemented by reference TRBV5-8 and TRBJ2-1, the full variable domain reads EAGVTQSPTHLIKTRGQQATLRCSPISGHTSVYWYQQALGLGLQFLLWYDEGEERNRGNFPPRFSGRQFPNYSSELNVNALELEDSALYLCASSLAGTGGSVIGQFFGPGTRLTVL.

This clone was counted once. The CDR3 spells CASSVNGGNTQYF. The CDR3 DNA reads TGTGCCAGCAGTGTCAACGGGGGGAATACGCAGTATTTT. The chain couples TRBV12-3 or TRBV12-4 to TRBJ2-3; 7 bases map to TRBD2. V shed 5 bases, J shed 7 bases, and the junction held 6 bases outside the gene matches. The CDR3 runs 13 residues.

The chain uses TRBV28 and TRBJ1-1; D unresolved. This CDR3 is 15 amino acids long. Germline V gene data show CDR1 as MDHEN and CDR2 as SYDVKM. Trimming removed 2 bases from V and 1 base from J, with 11 bases in between. The DNA for the CDR3 is TGTGCCAGCAGTTTAGGTACCGGCGGGAACACTGAAGCTTTCTTT. It translates to CASSLGTGGNTEAFF.

The chain carries TRBV2 and TRBJ2-3; 9 nucleotides match TRBD2. CDR1 and CDR2 from the germline V gene are SNHLY and FYNNEI. V shed 8 bases, J shed 1 base, and the junction held 4 bases outside the gene matches. The CDR3 has 14 amino acids. CDR3 loop: CASRTSEGTDTQYF. The CDR3 region has the DNA TGTGCCAGCCGGACTAGCGAGGGCACAGATACGCAGTATTTT.

This clone was detected once. This chain links TRBV7-7 with TRBJ2-1; D not resolved. Trimming shortened V by 3 bases and J by 0 bases, and 9 bases separated the two germline ends. The CDR3 loop spans 15 amino acids. Germline V gives CDR1 SSHAT, CDR2 FNYEAQ (reference sequence). The CDR3 protein is CASSFDLSSYNEQFF. In DNA form, the CDR3 reads TGTGCCAGCAGCTTCGACTTAAGCTCCTACAATGAGCAGTTCTTC.

The chain combines TRBV30 with TRBJ1-6; no firm D call. This CDR3 has 12 residues. V lost 2 bases to trimming and J lost 10 bases, with 9 bases between them. Germline V CDR1 and CDR2: GTSNPN, SVGIG (reference sequence). This chain's CDR3 is CAWSSRRSPLHF. The DNA for the CDR3 is TGTGCCTGGAGTTCTCGGCGGTCACCCCTCCACTTT.

The rearrangement links TRBV9 to TRBJ2-2, with 8 bases that match TRBD2. The CDR3 has 19 amino acids. Germline V gene data show CDR1 as SGDLS and CDR2 as YYNGEE. V shed 0 bases, J shed 0 bases, and the junction held 10 bases outside the gene matches. The CDR3 nucleotides read TGTGCCAGCAGCGTAGGTGGGCTTTGGCGGGAGGCGAACACCGGGGAGCTGTTTTTT. Amino acid sequence: CASSVGGLWREANTGELFF.